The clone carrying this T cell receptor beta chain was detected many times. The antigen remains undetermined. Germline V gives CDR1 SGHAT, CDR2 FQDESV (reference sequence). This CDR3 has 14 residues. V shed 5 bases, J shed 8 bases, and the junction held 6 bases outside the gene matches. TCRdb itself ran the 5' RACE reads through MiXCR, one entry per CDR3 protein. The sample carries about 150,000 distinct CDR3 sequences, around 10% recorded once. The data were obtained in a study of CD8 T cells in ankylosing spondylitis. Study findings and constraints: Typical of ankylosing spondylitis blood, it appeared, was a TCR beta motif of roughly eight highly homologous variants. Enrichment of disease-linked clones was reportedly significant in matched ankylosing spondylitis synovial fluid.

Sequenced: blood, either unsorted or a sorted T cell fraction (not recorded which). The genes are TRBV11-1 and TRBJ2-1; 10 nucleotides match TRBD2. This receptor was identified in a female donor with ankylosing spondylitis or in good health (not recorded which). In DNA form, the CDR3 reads TGTGCCAGCAGCCCCCCTAGCGGGAGCGATGAGCAGTTCTTC. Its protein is CASSPPSGSDEQFF.